The sequence of this TCR beta chain was determined in a study of CD4 and CD8 cells across lung adenocarcinoma regions. Germline V CDR1 and CDR2: MNHEY, SMNVEV (reference sequence). The CDR3 length is 14 residues. Donors had localized lung adenocarcinoma, a non-small cell lung cancer. As to this clonotype: One end of the junction does not line up with germline, which may come from a read error.

TCRdb itself ran the PCR reads through MiXCR, one entry per CDR3 protein. The sample consists of just over 20,000 distinct CDR3 sequences, around half of them appearing once. The chain has TRBV27 and TRBJ2-2, with a possible D match to TRBD1 (5 bases). The receptor's source is a female donor with lung adenocarcinoma. The CD4 and CD8 labels of this study may be unreliable. Sequenced material: CD8+ T cells from the center of a lung tumor. CDR3 region: CASSRAVNTGTLYF. As DNA, the CDR3 is TGTGCCAGCAGTAGGGCTGTGAACACAGGTACGCTGTATTTT.